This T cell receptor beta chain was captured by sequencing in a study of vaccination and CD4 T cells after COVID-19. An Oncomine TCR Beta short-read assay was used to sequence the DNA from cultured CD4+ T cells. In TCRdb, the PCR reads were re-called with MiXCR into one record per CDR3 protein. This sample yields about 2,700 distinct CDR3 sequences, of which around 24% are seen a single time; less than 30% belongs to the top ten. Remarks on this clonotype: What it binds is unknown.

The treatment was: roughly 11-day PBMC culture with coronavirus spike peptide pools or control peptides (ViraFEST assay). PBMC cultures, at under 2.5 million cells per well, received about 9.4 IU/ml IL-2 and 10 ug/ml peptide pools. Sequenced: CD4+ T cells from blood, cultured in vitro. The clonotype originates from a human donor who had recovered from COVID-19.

CDR3 sequence: CASSSPTQGAYGYTF. The CDR3 bases are TGTGCCAGCAGCTCACCTACACAGGGGGCCTATGGCTACACCTTC. The chain employs TRBV7-2 and TRBJ1-2, with 9 bases aligning to TRBD1. J gave up 4 bases and V 4 bases, and 7 bases lay outside the gene matches. From germline, CDR1 is SGHTA and CDR2 FQGNSA. CDR3 length: 15 residues.